The 23 T cell receptor beta chains below all came from one sample that was sequenced in a study of blood T cells in healthy people across ages. Primed by a sample-barcoded 5' primer and a J-beta primer mix, a second PCR proceeded for about 7 to 11 cycles. TCRdb independently ran MiXCR on the 5' RACE reads; one entry per CDR3 protein. Seen here are 1.8 million or so distinct CDR3 sequences, about two fifths observed once, and the top ten hold around 23%. The sequenced sample consisted of blood. All receptors come from a human donor in good health.

CDR3 residues: CASSPVGGISNQPQHF. Written as DNA, the CDR3 is TGTGCCAGCAGCCCTGTGGGAGGGATCAGCAATCAGCCCCAGCATTTT. This chain joins TRBV7-8 and TRBJ1-5; D gene uncertain. The CDR3 has 16 amino acids. V was clipped by 5 bases and J by 1 base, with 15 bases between them. Per germline, CDR1 SGHVS and CDR2 FQNEAQ.

The J gene is TRBJ2-5, the V gene TRBV3-1; D is undetermined. The DNA end lines up better with TRBJ2-7; the J call may be wrong. The CDR3 extends over 14 amino acids. Germline lookup yields CDR1 LGHDT and CDR2 YNNKEL (reference sequence). CDR3 coding DNA: TGTGCCAGCAGCTCTTCCTTGGGTAGGTACGAGCAGTACTTC. Translated: CASSSSLGRYEQYF.

The genes are TRBV10-3 and TRBJ1-6, with unresolved D. The CDR3 is 15 amino acids. The V and J ends lost 3 bases and 6 bases respectively, with 12 bases between them. The V gene's germline CDR1 is ENHRY and CDR2 SYGVKD. The CDR3 sequence is CAISDYKVPNSPLHF. The CDR3 bases are TGTGCCATCAGTGATTATAAGGTGCCTAATTCACCCCTCCACTTT.

The V call is TRBV28, the J call TRBJ2-6; 7 nucleotides agree with TRBD1. The CDR3 consists of 17 residues. V lost 7 bases, J lost 0 bases, and 9 bases stayed unmatched. In germline, CDR1 is MDHEN, CDR2 SYDVKM. The CDR3, as DNA: TGTGCCAGCATCCCCGGGACAGATATCTCTGGGGCCAACGTCCTGACTTTC. Amino acids: CASIPGTDISGANVLTF. The whole variable domain, remainder taken from reference TRBV28 and TRBJ2-6, is DVKVTQSSRYLVKRTGEKVFLECVQDMDHENMFWYRQDPGLGLRLIYFSYDVKMKEKGDIPEGYSVSREKKERFSLILESASTNQTSMYLCASIPGTDISGANVLTFGAGSRLTVL.

Remarks on this clonotype: This sequence may be a read error, since a much larger clone differs from it by one base. V gene TRBV7-2 combines with J gene TRBJ2-3; 14 nucleotides match TRBD2. V shed 7 bases and J 1 base; nucleotides not matched to a gene: 4. Germline CDR1 is SGHTA and CDR2 is FQGNSA. The CDR3 runs to 16 residues. The CDR3 bases are TGTGCCAGCAAAGGGGGACTAGCGGGGGGCACAGATACGCAGTATTTT. Protein sequence: CASKGGLAGGTDTQYF.

The rearrangement uses TRBV6-1 and TRBJ2-7; D perhaps matches TRBD1 (7 bases). This CDR3 has 16 residues. Looked up from germline, CDR1 is MNHNS and CDR2 is SASEGT. Trimming shortened V by 6 bases and J by 0 bases, and 18 bases separated the two germline ends. This chain's CDR3 is CASRRHQGGGSYEQYF. The CDR3 DNA reads as TGTGCCAGCAGGCGCCACCAGGGGGGAGGCTCCTACGAGCAGTACTTC.

This clonotype has a count of ten or more. The chain links TRBV29-1 to TRBJ2-1, with a weak D call TRBD2 (7 bases). CDR3 length: 17 residues. The V gene's germline CDR1 is SQVTM and CDR2 ANQGSEA. V was shortened by 4 bases and J by 4 bases, with 23 bases between the two germline ends. The chain's CDR3 is CSVVTLGGGGAYNEQFF. Here the CDR3 DNA reads TGCAGCGTTGTAACCCTCGGAGGGGGGGGGGCTTACAATGAGCAGTTCTTC.

The rearrangement uses TRBV27 and TRBJ2-7; D uncertain. The germline V and J ends were trimmed by 4 bases and 0 bases, with 10 bases remaining between them. The CDR3 length is 14 residues. Germline CDR1 and CDR2: MNHEY and SMNVEV (reference sequence). Here the CDR3 reads CASSWAVSSYEQYF. The CDR3 coding sequence is TGTGCCAGCAGTTGGGCGGTAAGCTCCTACGAGCAGTACTTC.

This clonotype was detected ten times or more. This rearrangement joins TRBV20-1 to TRBJ1-2; 8 bases match TRBD1. V trimming: 1 base; J trimming: 7 bases; junction bases outside the gene matches: 8. This CDR3 contains 14 residues. CDR1 and CDR2 from the germline V gene are DFQATT and SNEGSKA (reference sequence). The CDR3 DNA sequence: TGCAGTGCTAGAGCCATGACAGGGGTAGCTGGCTACACCTTC. It encodes CSARAMTGVAGYTF.

This clonotype was found many times. The chain combines TRBV4-3 with TRBJ2-3; D tentatively fits TRBD1 or TRBD2 (5 bases each). V lost 0 bases and J 2 bases, leaving 9 bases between the germline ends. CDR1 and CDR2 from the germline V gene are LGHNA and YSLEER. This CDR3 spans 15 amino acids. CDR3 residues: CASSQEEGTTDTQYF. The CDR3 nucleotides read TGCGCCAGCAGCCAAGAAGAAGGGACCACAGATACGCAGTATTTT.

The rearrangement joins TRBV7-9 to TRBJ2-7; 12 nucleotides line up with TRBD2. J gave up 0 bases and V 1 base, and 4 bases lay outside the gene matches. This CDR3 has 17 residues. The germline V gene has CDR1 SEHNR and CDR2 FQNEAQ (reference sequence). CDR3 amino acids: CASSLVTSGGLSYEQYF. CDR3 nucleotides: TGTGCCAGCAGCTTAGTGACTAGCGGGGGCCTCTCCTACGAGCAGTACTTC.

The chain links TRBV7-6 to TRBJ1-5; possibly TRBD1 for D (5 bases). From germline, CDR1 is SGHVS and CDR2 FNYEAQ. The CDR3 totals 16 residues. The germline V and J ends were trimmed by 2 bases and 7 bases, with 18 bases remaining between them. The CDR3 sequence is CASSLRVWWGWQPQHF. CDR3 coding DNA: TGTGCCAGCAGCTTACGAGTTTGGTGGGGGTGGCAGCCCCAGCATTTT.

This clonotype came up a few times. The V and J genes are TRBV6-6 and TRBJ2-5; possibly TRBD1 for D (5 bases). V was pared by 0 bases and J by 2 bases, with 10 bases between. CDR1 MNHNY and CDR2 SVGAGI come from the germline V gene (reference sequence). The CDR3 has 15 residues. CDR3 nucleotide sequence: TGTGCCAGCAGTTACTCAACAGGCAGACAAGAGACCCAGTACTTC. This codes for CASSYSTGRQETQYF.

This clonotype was found a few times. This rearrangement joins TRBV7-2 to TRBJ2-6; 12 bases align to TRBD2. Germline values: CDR1 SGHTA, CDR2 FQGNSA. The CDR3 runs 18 residues. V gave up 3 bases and J gave up 2 bases; unmatched junction bases: 5. CDR3 sequence reads: CASSFHGLAGTGANVLTF. The CDR3 DNA is TGTGCCAGCAGCTTCCATGGACTAGCGGGGACTGGGGCCAACGTCCTGACTTTC.

The count of this clonotype is one. A read error may account for a junction end that differs from germline. The chain couples TRBV19 to TRBJ1-4; D not certain. The CDR3 has 14 amino acids. The germline V gene has CDR1 LNHDA and CDR2 SQIVND (reference sequence). The CDR3 DNA is TGTGCCAGTAGTCGAGGAGATTCAGATGAAAAACGGTTTTTT. Amino acid sequence: CASSRGDSDEKRFF.

The chain is built from TRBV27 and TRBJ2-5, with TRBD1 as a possible D gene (6 bases). In germline, CDR1 is MNHEY, CDR2 SMNVEV (reference sequence). V was cut by 2 bases and J by 0 bases, with 10 bases left in between. The CDR3 has 15 residues. CDR3 region: CASSLRQEYQETQYF. The CDR3 DNA sequence: TGTGCCAGCAGTTTAAGACAGGAGTACCAAGAGACCCAGTACTTC.

This clonotype has a handful of counts. V and J are TRBV2 and TRBJ1-1; no clear D. The CDR3 runs to 13 residues. Germline V gene sequence: CDR1 SNHLY, CDR2 FYNNEI. V lost 5 bases and J 1 base, leaving 8 bases between the germline ends. CDR3 sequence reads: CASSQQRNTEAFF. For the CDR3, the DNA is TGTGCCAGCAGTCAACAGAGGAACACTGAAGCTTTCTTT.

This clonotype was picked up a small number of times. The CDR3, as DNA: TGTGCCAGCAGTCGACCGGGACATTCCTATTCTGGCTACACCTTC. Protein product: CASSRPGHSYSGYTF. J is TRBJ1-2 and V is TRBV12-3 or TRBV12-4, with a tentative D call TRBD1 (6 bases). The V end was cut by 5 bases, the J end by 7 bases, with 20 bases between. The CDR3 runs 15 residues.

This clonotype showed up just a few times. CDR3 protein: CASSLQGHLGYGYTF. The CDR3 DNA sequence: TGTGCCAGCAGCTTACAGGGGCATCTTGGCTATGGCTACACCTTC. The chain employs TRBV7-2 and TRBJ1-2; TRBD1 is a possible D gene (6 bases). The V end was cut by 2 bases, the J end by 4 bases, with 14 bases between. There are 15 residues in the CDR3. From germline, CDR1 is SGHTA and CDR2 FQGNSA.

This clonotype has more than one count but fewer than ten. V is TRBV2 and J is TRBJ1-6; D is undetermined. This CDR3 is 13 amino acids long. The germline V gene encodes CDR1 SNHLY and CDR2 FYNNEI. Trimming took 3 bases from V and 6 from J, leaving 6 bases between them. This CDR3 reads CASSDEANSPLHF. Written as DNA, the CDR3 is TGTGCCAGCAGTGATGAAGCTAATTCACCCCTCCACTTT.

This clonotype was picked up a small number of times. J is TRBJ2-1 and V is TRBV5-5; 8 bases are a match to TRBD2. CDR3 size: 16 residues. V lost 3 bases, J lost 2 bases, and 7 bases stayed unmatched. Germline V gives CDR1 SGHKS, CDR2 YYEKEE (reference sequence). The CDR3 loop is CASSWRATSAYNEQFF. In DNA, the CDR3 is TGTGCCAGCAGCTGGAGGGCGACTAGCGCCTACAATGAGCAGTTCTTC.

This clonotype was recorded only once. The DNA of the CDR3 is TGTGCCAGCAGTTACGACAGGGCTCCCTACGAGCAGTACTTC. Its protein product is CASSYDRAPYEQYF. The chain has TRBV12-3 or TRBV12-4 and TRBJ2-7, with 7 bases fitting TRBD1. This CDR3 region has 14 residues. The trim removed 4 bases at V and 2 bases at J, leaving 5 bases unmatched.

The chain employs TRBV29-1 and TRBJ1-4, with no clear D. The CDR3 has 13 residues. Per germline, CDR1 SQVTM and CDR2 ANQGSEA. V was pared by 6 bases and J by 4 bases, with 12 bases between. In DNA form, the CDR3 reads TGCAGCGTATCCGGGTTTTTTAATGAAAAACTGTTTTTT. This encodes CSVSGFFNEKLFF.